Detailed here is one T cell receptor beta chain. The data originate from a study of blood T cells in healthy people across ages. A J-beta primer mix and a sample-barcoded 5' primer were used in a second PCR of about 7 to 12 cycles. TCRdb fed the 5' RACE reads into MiXCR, producing one record per CDR3 protein. The repertoire consists of 1,800,000 or so distinct CDR3 sequences, with 30% to 40% occurring once and the leading ten covering about 23%. CDR3 size: 16 residues. CDR1 and CDR2 from the germline V gene are SGDLS and YYNGEE. The chain links TRBV9 to TRBJ2-4; D may be TRBD1 (6 bases). The J call may not be correct, given that the DNA end is closer to TRBJ2-7. Material: blood. The clonotype originates from a human donor in good health. The CDR3: CASSPYPGQLPYEQYF. The CDR3 bases are TGTGCCAGCAGCCCCTACCCTGGACAGCTCCCGTACGAGCAGTACTTC.